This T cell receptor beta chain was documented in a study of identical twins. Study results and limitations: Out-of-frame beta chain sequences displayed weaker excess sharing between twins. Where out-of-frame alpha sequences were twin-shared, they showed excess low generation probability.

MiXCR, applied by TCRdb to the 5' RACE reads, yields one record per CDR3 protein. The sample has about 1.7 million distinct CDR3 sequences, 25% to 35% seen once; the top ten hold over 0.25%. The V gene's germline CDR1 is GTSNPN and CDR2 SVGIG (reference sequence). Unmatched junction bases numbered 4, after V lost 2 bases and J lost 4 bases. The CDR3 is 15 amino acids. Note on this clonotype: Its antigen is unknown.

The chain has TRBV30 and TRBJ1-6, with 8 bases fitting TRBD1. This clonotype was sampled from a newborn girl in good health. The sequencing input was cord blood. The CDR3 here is CAWSRGQVYNSPLHF. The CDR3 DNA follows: TGTGCCTGGAGTCGGGGACAGGTTTATAATTCACCCCTCCACTTT. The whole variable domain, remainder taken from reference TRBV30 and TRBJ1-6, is SQTIHQWPATLVQPVGSPLSLECTVEGTSNPNLYWYRQAAGRGLQLLFYSVGIGQISSEVPQNLSASRPQDRQFILSSKKLLLSDSGFYLCAWSRGQVYNSPLHFGNGTRLTVT.